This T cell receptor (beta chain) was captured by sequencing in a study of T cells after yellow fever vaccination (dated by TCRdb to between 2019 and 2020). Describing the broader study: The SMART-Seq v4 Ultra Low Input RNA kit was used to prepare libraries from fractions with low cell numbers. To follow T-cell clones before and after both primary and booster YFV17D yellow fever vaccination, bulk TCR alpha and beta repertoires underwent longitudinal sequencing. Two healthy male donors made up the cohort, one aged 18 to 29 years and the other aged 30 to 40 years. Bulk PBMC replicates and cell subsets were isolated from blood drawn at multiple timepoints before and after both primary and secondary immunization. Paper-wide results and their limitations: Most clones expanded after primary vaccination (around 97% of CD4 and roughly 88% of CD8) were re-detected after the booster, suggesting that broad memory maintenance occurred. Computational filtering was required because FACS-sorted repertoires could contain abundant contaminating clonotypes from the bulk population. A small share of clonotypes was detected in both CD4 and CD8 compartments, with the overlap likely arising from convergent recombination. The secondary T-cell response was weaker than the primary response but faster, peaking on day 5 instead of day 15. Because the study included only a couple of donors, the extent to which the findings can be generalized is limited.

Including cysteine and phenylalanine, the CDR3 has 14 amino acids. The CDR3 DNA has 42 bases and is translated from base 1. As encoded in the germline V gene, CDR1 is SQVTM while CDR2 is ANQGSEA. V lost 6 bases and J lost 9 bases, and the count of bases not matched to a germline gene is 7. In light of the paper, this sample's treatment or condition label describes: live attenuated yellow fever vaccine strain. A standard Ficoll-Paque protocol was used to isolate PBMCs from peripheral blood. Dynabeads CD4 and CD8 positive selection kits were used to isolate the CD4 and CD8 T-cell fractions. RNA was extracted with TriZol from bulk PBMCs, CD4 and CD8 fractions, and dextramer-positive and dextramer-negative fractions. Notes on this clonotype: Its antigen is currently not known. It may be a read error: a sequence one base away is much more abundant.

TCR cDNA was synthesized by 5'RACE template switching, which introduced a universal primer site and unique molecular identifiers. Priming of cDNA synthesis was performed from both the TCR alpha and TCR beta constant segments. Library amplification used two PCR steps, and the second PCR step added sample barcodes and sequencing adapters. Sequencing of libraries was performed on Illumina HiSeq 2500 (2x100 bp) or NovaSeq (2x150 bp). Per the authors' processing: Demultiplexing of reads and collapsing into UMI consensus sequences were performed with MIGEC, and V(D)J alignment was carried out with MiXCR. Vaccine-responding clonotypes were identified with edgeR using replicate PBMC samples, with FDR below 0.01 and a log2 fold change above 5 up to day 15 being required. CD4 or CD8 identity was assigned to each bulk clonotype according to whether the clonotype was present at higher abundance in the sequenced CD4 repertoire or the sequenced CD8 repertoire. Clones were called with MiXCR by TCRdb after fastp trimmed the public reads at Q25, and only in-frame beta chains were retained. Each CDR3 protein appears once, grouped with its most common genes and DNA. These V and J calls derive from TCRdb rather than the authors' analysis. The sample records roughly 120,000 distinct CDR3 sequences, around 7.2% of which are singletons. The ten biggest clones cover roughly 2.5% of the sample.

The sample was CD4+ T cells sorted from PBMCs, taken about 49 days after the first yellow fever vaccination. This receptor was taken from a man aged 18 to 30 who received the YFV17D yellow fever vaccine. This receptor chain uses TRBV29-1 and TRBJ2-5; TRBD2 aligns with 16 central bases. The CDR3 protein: CSVPGTSGGEAQYF. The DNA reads TGCAGCGTGCCCGGGACTAGCGGGGGGGAGGCCCAGTACTTC.